This T cell receptor beta chain stems from a study of metastatic and nonmetastatic thyroid tumors (dated by TCRdb to the early 2020s). A note on the overall study: Repertoires were compared across peripheral blood and tumor or nodule tissue samples from malignant and benign thyroid patients.

Taken from cysteine to phenylalanine, the CDR3 has 14 residues. Of the read, only the CDR3 DNA is kept; its 42 bases are in frame from base 1. The germline V gene yields MNHNS for CDR1 and SASEGT for CDR2. V gives up 4 bases and J gives up 2 bases, and the segment between their germline ends measures 12 bases. There are a few counts of this clone. The antigen it recognizes is unknown. No much larger clone is present one base from it, and per-base qualities are unavailable. Libraries were built with PCR. Instrument used: Illumina HiSeq 4000. High-throughput sequencing was used to profile the TCR beta-chain CDR3 region of every patient. The original methods were these. Drawing on CDR3 differences between clinicopathological groups, the researchers built a classifier meant to tell apart patients with distant-metastatic papillary thyroid cancer. To measure repertoire diversity the researchers used the Shannon index, while the Morisita-Horn index served to gauge how similar the tumor and blood repertoires were. The public reads were reprocessed in TCRdb via fastp at Q25 and MiXCR, keeping in-frame beta chains. For this entry, the V and J calls and clone size follow TCRdb and not the study's own pipeline. The sample data list just over 70,000 clones, and roughly 18% of these were observed just once. The ten largest clonotypes hold over 10% of the sample.

Study-wide conclusions, independent of this receptor: TCR beta diversity was reported as significantly higher in malignant tumors than in benign nodules, in both blood and tumor samples.

Before undergoing thyroid surgery, none of the patients had been given any kind of treatment. Using T-cell receptor beta sequencing, the study looked back at clinical samples from patients collected from about 2012 to 2018. The sample taken for sequencing was blood. Recombination connected TRBV6-1 to TRBJ2-7; perhaps TRBD1 is the D gene, with 6 bases matching. This clonotype was obtained from a female donor with papillary thyroid cancer or a benign thyroid nodule (not recorded which). Some clones in this sample may be carry-over from other donors' samples. This receptor carries the CDR3 CASSALRGPYEQYF. The nucleotides are TGTGCCAGCAGTGCGCTCAGGGGACCCTACGAGCAGTACTTC.